Following are 16 T cell receptor beta chains from one sample sequenced in a study of blood T cell repertoires in COVID-19. Generated by immunoSEQ multiplex PCR, the TCRdb table keeps only in-frame clones and is missing some. The sample has about 250,000 clones, about four fifths seen once. The sequenced material came from peripheral blood. The source of these receptors is a middle-aged man with active or convalescent COVID-19.

The V and J genes are TRBV4-1 and TRBJ1-6; no clear D gene. CDR1 and CDR2 (germline): MGHRA, YSYEKL. The CDR3 spans 15 residues. V was cut by 0 bases and J by 7 bases, with 10 bases left in between. CDR3: CASSQDGQTNSPLHF. The CDR3 DNA follows: TGCGCCAGCAGCCAAGATGGGCAGACCAATTCACCCCTCCACTTT.

Remarks on this clone: Additional DNA sequences in this sample encode the identical CDR3. The rearrangement links TRBV12-3 or TRBV12-4 to TRBJ1-5, with 10 nucleotides matching TRBD1. With V trimmed by 6 bases and J by 5 bases, 1 base remained unmatched. The CDR3 loop spans 13 amino acids. The CDR3, as DNA: TGTGCCAGCAGGGGGACAGGGGATCAGCCCCAGCATTTT. Amino acids: CASRGTGDQPQHF.

This rearrangement joins TRBV9 to TRBJ2-6, with TRBD2 as a possible D gene (5 bases). V was clipped by 4 bases and J by 1 base, with 15 bases between them. The CDR3 extends over 17 amino acids. The germline CDR1 and CDR2 sequences are SGDLS and YYNGEE. The CDR3: CASSPYFGVSGANVLTF. DNA for the CDR3: TGTGCCAGCAGCCCCTACTTCGGGGTGTCTGGGGCCAACGTCCTGACTTTC.

This clone appeared a few times. The sample holds other DNA sequences that translate to the same CDR3. This rearrangement joins TRBV10-3 to TRBJ1-2; D unresolved. This CDR3 spans 13 amino acids. Germline CDR1 reads ENHRY; CDR2 reads SYGVKD. V lost 2 bases and J lost 5, with 9 bases in between. The CDR3: CAISEAGIYGYTF. CDR3 nucleotides: TGTGCCATCAGTGAGGCAGGAATTTATGGCTACACCTTC.

The chain links TRBV4-3 to TRBJ2-5, with D possibly TRBD1 on 6 matching bases. The V gene's germline CDR1 is LGHNA and CDR2 YSLEER. This CDR3 is built from 16 residues. V shed 2 bases and J shed 5 bases, with 18 bases lying between them. The CDR3 is CASSQHPDRSGETQYF. The CDR3 DNA reads as TGCGCCAGCAGCCAACACCCGGACAGATCTGGGGAGACCCAGTACTTC.

This chain connects TRBV11-2 to TRBJ2-3; 9 bases map to TRBD1. V lost 6 bases to trimming and J lost 1 base; unmatched junction nucleotides: 5. The CDR3 runs 15 residues. Germline CDR1 reads SGHAT; CDR2 reads FQNNGV. CDR3 amino acids: CASRWGQGGTDTQYF. The CDR3 DNA is TGTGCCAGCAGGTGGGGACAGGGTGGCACAGATACGCAGTATTTT.

The chain joins TRBV21-1 to TRBJ2-7; TRBD1 is taken as the D call from the table, unchecked against the DNA. TRBV21-1 constitutes a pseudogene. This CDR3 spans 12 amino acids. CDR3 sequence (DNA): TGTGCCAGCAGGAGGGGGTACAGGGATGTCCTCTTC. Its translation is CASRRGYRDVLF.

The CDR3 sequence: CASSLGGQGPYEQYF. In nucleotides, the CDR3 is TGTGCCAGCAGCTTAGGGGGTCAGGGGCCCTACGAGCAGTACTTC. This chain joins TRBV11-2 and TRBJ2-7, with D perhaps TRBD1 (6 bases). Germline V CDR1 and CDR2: SGHAT, FQNNGV. V was shortened by 1 base and J by 2 bases, with 12 bases between the two germline ends. The CDR3 contains 15 residues.

This clone is a singleton in its sample. The CDR3 DNA sequence: TGCGCCAGCAGCTTGACAGGAATCCTTAACTATGGCTACACCTTC. It specifies CASSLTGILNYGYTF. V is TRBV5-1 and J is TRBJ1-2, with D perhaps matching TRBD1 (5 bases). The germline CDR1 and CDR2 sequences are SGHRS and YFSETQ. This CDR3 comprises 15 residues. Trimming cost V 1 base and J 1 base, with 11 bases left between them. Variable domain in full (rest from reference TRBV5-1 and TRBJ1-2): KAGVTQTPRYLIKTRGQQVTLSCSPISGHRSVSWYQQTPGQGLQFLFEYFSETQRNKGNFPGRFSGRQFSNSRSEMNVSTLELGDSALYLCASSLTGILNYGYTFGSGTRLTVV.

This chain links TRBV27 with TRBJ2-7; possibly TRBD2 for D (5 bases). Germline-derived CDR1 and CDR2 are MNHEY and SMNVEV (reference sequence). V lost 6 bases and J lost 2, with 20 bases in between. This CDR3 comprises 16 residues. The DNA for the CDR3 is TGTGCCAGCAGCCCCTCGACCCTCGGGAAAACCTACGAGCAGTACTTC. It yields the protein CASSPSTLGKTYEQYF.

The chain combines TRBV7-6 with TRBJ2-3; no reliable D call. Germline lookup yields CDR1 SGHVS and CDR2 FNYEAQ. Trimming removed 5 bases from V and 5 bases from J, with 8 bases in between. CDR3 length: 12 amino acids. The CDR3 is CASSHNLDTQYF. CDR3 nucleotides: TGTGCCAGCAGCCACAATCTAGATACGCAGTATTTT.

The chain combines TRBV27 with TRBJ1-2; tentatively, D is TRBD1 (5 bases). There are 17 residues in the CDR3. The germline V gene has CDR1 MNHEY and CDR2 SMNVEV (reference sequence). V dropped 6 bases and J dropped 7 bases, with 27 bases sitting between them. The CDR3 DNA sequence: TGTGCCAGCAGAGAAGGGGTTTGGCGGGGGAATCTGGCTGGCTACACCTTC. This codes for CASREGVWRGNLAGYTF.

The chain couples TRBV25-1 to TRBJ2-7; 7 nucleotides agree with TRBD2. The J segment lost 6 bases and the V segment lost 3 bases, leaving 11 bases of the junction unmatched. This CDR3 region has 15 residues. CDR1 and CDR2 (germline): MGHDK, SYGVNS. The CDR3 here is CASSDYPPREGEQYF. The CDR3, as DNA: TGTGCCAGCAGTGATTACCCTCCTAGGGAGGGCGAGCAGTACTTC.

This clone showed up just a few times. V gene TRBV5-6 combines with J gene TRBJ2-1; 7 nucleotides agree with TRBD1. Germline-derived CDR1 and CDR2 are SGHDT and YYEEEE. V was pared by 5 bases and J by 4 bases, with 12 bases of the junction left unmatched. This CDR3 contains 16 residues. The CDR3 region has the DNA TGTGCCAGCAGTGTGCGAGGGGACAGACCTTACAATGAGCAGTTCTTC. Translation: CASSVRGDRPYNEQFF. Full variable domain (rest looked up from reference TRBV5-6 and TRBJ2-1): DAGVTQSPTHLIKTRGQQVTLRCSPKSGHDTVSWYQQALGQGPQFIFQYYEEEERQRGNFPDRFSGHQFPNYSSELNVNALLLGDSALYLCASSVRGDRPYNEQFFGPGTRLTVL.

The genes are TRBV25-1 and TRBJ1-1; possible D gene TRBD1, 5 bases. V was cut by 9 bases and J by 8 bases, with 19 bases left in between. The CDR3 spans 13 residues. Germline values: CDR1 MGHDK, CDR2 SYGVNS. CDR3 loop: CASEDDRIVEAFF. In DNA, the CDR3 is TGTGCCAGTGAAGACGACAGAATTGTAGAAGCTTTCTTT.

The chain is built from TRBV2 and TRBJ1-5; TRBD1 is a possible D gene (5 bases). Looked up from germline, CDR1 is SNHLY and CDR2 is FYNNEI. CDR3 length equals 13 residues. The V end lost 7 bases, the J end lost 4 bases, and 11 bases lay between the germline ends. The DNA of the CDR3 is TGTGCCAGCAAGGAGGGGCGGAATCAGCCCCAGCATTTT. Protein sequence: CASKEGRNQPQHF.